The rows below give T cell receptor beta chains drawn from one sample of a study of T cells in Graves' hyperthyroidism and ophthalmopathy. TCRdb reprocessed the multiplex PCR reads via MiXCR and lists one record per CDR3 protein. The sample holds hundreds of thousands of distinct CDR3 sequences; 14% are singletons and the top ten take roughly 10%. Sequencing was done on a sample of blood. These receptors came from a woman aged 18-29 years with Graves' hyperthyroidism. Each CDR3 is given with its conserved first and last residue. The order of the fields is clone size, V gene, J gene, D gene, CDR3 DNA, CDR3 protein. A D gene is named only where the DNA matches it firmly. Where a row states a size, it is once, few, many or the class of an expanded clone; other rows omit it.

>NA|TRBV15|TRBJ2-3|NA
TGTGCCACCAGGGCAGCGGCTATGAGCACAGATACGCAGTATTTT
CATRAAAMSTDTQYF
>many|TRBV7-9|TRBJ2-7|TRBD1
TGTGCCAGCGGCAGGGGGCCCGAAGGGGGTTACGAGCAGTACTTC
CASGRGPEGGYEQYF
>NA|TRBV20-1|TRBJ2-3|TRBD2
TGCAGTGCCGGGGGCGGGAGGGCCTTGGCTACGCAGTATTTT
CSAGGGRALATQYF
>many|TRBV7-9|TRBJ2-1|TRBD2
TGTGCCAGCAGCTCCTGGACTAGCGGGGTCTCCTACAATGAGCAGTTCTTC
CASSSWTSGVSYNEQFF
>many|TRBV7-9|TRBJ2-7|TRBD2
TGTGCCAGCACCGGGACTAGCGGGAGTGCCGCCTACGAGCAGTACTTC
CASTGTSGSAAYEQYF
>many|TRBV6-1|TRBJ1-2|NA
TGTGCCAGCCTGGCGGGGTCACAGGAAAATGGCTACACCTTC
CASLAGSQENGYTF
>many|TRBV20-1|TRBJ1-5|NA
TGCAGTGCTAGAGATCCGAGGACAGAAACCATTAGCAATCAGCCCCAGCATTTT
CSARDPRTETISNQPQHF
>NA|TRBV10-3|TRBJ2-7|NA
TGTGCCATCAGAGATTTCAGCTCCTACGAGCAGTACTTC
CAIRDFSSYEQYF
>NA|TRBV5-1|TRBJ2-2|NA
TGCGCCAGCAGGGGAAATCTGAACACCGGGGAGCTGTTTTTT
CASRGNLNTGELFF
>many|TRBV13|TRBJ2-4|NA
TGTGCCAGCAGCCAAGGACCCCAAATAGCCAAAAACATTCAGTACTTC
CASSQGPQIAKNIQYF
>many|TRBV30|TRBJ2-3|NA
TGTGCCTGGGCAATGGGTCTAGCGACTAGCACAGATACGCAGTATTTT
CAWAMGLATSTDTQYF
>NA|TRBV30|TRBJ1-2|TRBD1
TGTGCCTGGACCTCCGGGACAGGGGCATTTGGCTACACCTTC
CAWTSGTGAFGYTF
>many|TRBV20-1|TRBJ2-7|TRBD1
TGCAGTGCTAGTCAGGGGGTTTTTTCCTACGAGCAGTACTTC
CSASQGVFSYEQYF
>NA|TRBV11-2|TRBJ2-7|TRBD2
TGTGCCAGCAGCTTAGAAGGATTGGGGGGGGGGGAGCAGTACTTC
CASSLEGLGGGEQYF
>many|TRBV20-1|TRBJ1-2|NA
TGCAGTGCTAGGGCCGGGGGGATCTATGGCTACACCTTC
CSARAGGIYGYTF
>NA|TRBV20-1|TRBJ1-1|NA
TGCAGTGCTCCAGCCCCGGGACACATTGAAGCTTTCTTT
CSAPAPGHIEAFF
>many|TRBV11-2|TRBJ2-1|TRBD2
TGTGCCAGCAGCGCCATAGCGGGCTCCTACAATGAGCAGTTCTTC
CASSAIAGSYNEQFF
>NA|TRBV4-1|TRBJ1-1|NA
TGCGCCAGCGAGAGGGGTCCGAACACTGAAGCTTTCTTT
CASERGPNTEAFF
>many|TRBV13|TRBJ2-3|NA
TGTGCCAGCAGCTTAGGACGGGCGGACACTAGCACAGATACGCAGTATTTT
CASSLGRADTSTDTQYF
>few|TRBV29-1|TRBJ2-3|NA
TGCAGCGTTGAACTCCTCCATGGAGATACGCAGTATTTT
CSVELLHGDTQYF
>many|TRBV12-3/TRBV12-4|TRBJ2-7|NA
TGTGCCAGCAGTCAAGGAACTGGCGGGTCCTTCTACGAGCAGTACTTC
CASSQGTGGSFYEQYF
>many|TRBV18|TRBJ2-7|NA
TGTGCCAGCTCACGAGTGGTTGAGCGACTCTCCTACGAGCAGTACTTC
CASSRVVERLSYEQYF
>few|TRBV7-3|TRBJ2-3|TRBD2
TGTGCCAGCAGCTTAATAGCTAGCGGGAGTATTGTAGATACGCAGTATTTT
CASSLIASGSIVDTQYF
>many|TRBV11-2|TRBJ2-7|NA
TGTGCCAGCAGCTTAGTTTCGGGGGAACTCTACGAGCAGTACTTC
CASSLVSGELYEQYF
>many|TRBV12-3/TRBV12-4|TRBJ1-5|NA
TGTGCCAGCAGTTTCGAGGCACATAGCAATCAGCCCCAGCATTTT
CASSFEAHSNQPQHF
>many|TRBV30|TRBJ1-1|NA
TGTGCCTTGACCAGGGACCGAAGTGAAGCTTTCTTT
CALTRDRSEAFF
>few|TRBV4-2|TRBJ1-4|TRBD1
TGTGCCAGCAGCCAAGGCGGGACAGGGGCGAGTGAAAAACTGTTTTTT
CASSQGGTGASEKLFF
>NA|TRBV30|TRBJ2-1|TRBD2
TGTGCCTGGAGTGGTAGCGGGAAGGGAGTGGAGCAGTTCTTC
CAWSGSGKGVEQFF
>many|TRBV12-3/TRBV12-4|TRBJ1-1|NA
TGTGCCAGCAGTCCCCTGGGATGGGGGACTGAAGCTTTCTTT
CASSPLGWGTEAFF
>many|TRBV7-2|TRBJ1-4|TRBD1
TGTGCCAGCAGCTTATGGGGACAGGCCAACGAAAAACTGTTTTTT
CASSLWGQANEKLFF
>few|TRBV12-3/TRBV12-4|TRBJ2-3|TRBD1
TGTGCCAGCAGTTTAGCCATAGGACAGGCACGCACAGATACGCAGTATTTT
CASSLAIGQARTDTQYF
>few|TRBV29-1|TRBJ2-7|TRBD1
TGCAGCGTCGGGACAGGGGTAACCTACGAGCAGTACTTC
CSVGTGVTYEQYF
>many|TRBV7-2|TRBJ2-3|NA
TGTGCCAGCAGCTCCCGCGCGGGATCAGATACGCAGTATTTT
CASSSRAGSDTQYF
>few|TRBV7-3|TRBJ2-7|TRBD2
TGTGCCAGCAGCTTAACCGCTAGCGGGAGGGACGAGCAGTACTTC
CASSLTASGRDEQYF
>many|TRBV11-2|TRBJ2-1|NA
TGTGCCAGCAGCAAATACCCCCCCAGCTCCTACAATGAGCAGTTCTTC
CASSKYPPSSYNEQFF
>few|TRBV7-9|TRBJ2-3|NA
TGTGCCAGCAGCTTAGTGGAGCGGAGCACAGATACGCAGTATTTT
CASSLVERSTDTQYF
>NA|TRBV29-1|TRBJ2-1|TRBD1
TGCAGCGTTGGACGTCCTTGGGACAGGCGAAGCTCCTACAATGAGCAGTTCTTC
CSVGRPWDRRSSYNEQFF
>NA|TRBV10-1|TRBJ2-7|TRBD2
TGCGCCAGCGGGGCTAGCGGGAGGTACGAGCAGTACTTC
CASGASGRYEQYF
>many|TRBV9|TRBJ2-7|NA
TGTGCCAGCAGCGTAGGGGGTACAGCGGCTGATGAGCAGTACTTC
CASSVGGTAADEQYF
>NA|TRBV6-6|TRBJ2-1|TRBD2
TGTGCCAGCAGTTACGGTAGCGGGAGGGGAAATGAGCAGTTCTTC
CASSYGSGRGNEQFF
>many|TRBV30|TRBJ1-2|NA
TGTGCCTGGAGTGTCCAGGGCTCTGGCTACACCTTC
CAWSVQGSGYTF
>NA|TRBV5-5|TRBJ1-1|NA
TGTGCCAGCAGCCCGTTCGGTGGGCTGAACACTGAAGCTTTCTTT
CASSPFGGLNTEAFF
>NA|TRBV19|TRBJ2-7|NA
TGTGCCAGTAGTCCCACTCCGGGCCACGGCTTGTACGAGCAGTACTTC
CASSPTPGHGLYEQYF
>NA|TRBV29-1|TRBJ1-1|NA
TGCAGCGTTGGGGGGGGTGAAGCTTTCTTT
CSVGGGEAFF
>few|TRBV9|TRBJ2-1|NA
TGTGCCAGCAGCCCGAGGGAGGCTCCCCCGGAGCAGTTCTTC
CASSPREAPPEQFF
>many|TRBV20-1|TRBJ1-5|TRBD1
TGCAGTGCTCCGGGACAGCTCAATCAGCCCCAGCATTTT
CSAPGQLNQPQHF
>NA|TRBV7-2|TRBJ2-1|TRBD2
TGTGCCAGCAGCCCCTTGCCTAGCTCGACTAGCGGGAGTCCCAATGAGCAGTTCTTC
CASSPLPSSTSGSPNEQFF
>NA|TRBV6-6|TRBJ2-2|NA
TGTGCCAGCAGTTACTCGAGTTCCAACACCGGGGAGCTGTTTTTT
CASSYSSSNTGELFF
>NA|TRBV28|TRBJ1-6|NA
TGTGCCAGCAGGAGGGCCCCCCGGTGGGGTTTAAATAATTCACCCCTCCACTTT
CASRRAPRWGLNNSPLHF
>few|TRBV6-5|TRBJ2-2|NA
TGTGCCAGCAGTTCTCCGTCTCGCCCCGGGGAGCTGTTTTTT
CASSSPSRPGELFF
>few|TRBV27|TRBJ2-1|NA
TGTGCCAGCGGGAAGGGGGTCACGGGGAATGAGCAGTTCTTC
CASGKGVTGNEQFF
>few|TRBV10-3|TRBJ1-1|TRBD1
TGTGCCATCAGTGAGTCGGGACAGAAGAACACTGAAGCTTTCTTT
CAISESGQKNTEAFF
>many|TRBV27|TRBJ2-1|NA
TGTGCCAGCAGTTTAACCGGGCACAATGAGCAGTTCTTC
CASSLTGHNEQFF
>NA|TRBV5-8|TRBJ1-5|NA
TGTGCCAACAGCTTCGGCAATCAGCCCCAGCATTTT
CANSFGNQPQHF
>NA|TRBV19|TRBJ2-3|NA
TGTGCCAGTAGTATAGGGGCAGGACTACCCTTCACAGATACGCAGTATTTT
CASSIGAGLPFTDTQYF
>many|TRBV24-1|TRBJ2-3|TRBD2
TGTGCCACCCCTCAGACTAGCGGGACCACAGATACGCAGTATTTT
CATPQTSGTTDTQYF
>NA|TRBV27|TRBJ2-1|NA
TGTGCCAGCAGTTTCCTGGACCAGAGAGAGCAGTTCTTC
CASSFLDQREQFF